The clone carrying this TCR beta chain was seen at least ten times. The antigen is not known. The data were obtained in a study of T cell repertoires in cytomegalovirus infection. The CDR3 is 15 amino acids. V dropped 6 bases and J dropped 5; count of bases not matched to a gene: 6. Study outcomes and limitations: Ex vivo, HLA-C-restricted CMV-specific TCR beta clonotypes prevailed over the rest of the response.

In TCRdb, the reads were re-called with MiXCR into one record per CDR3 protein. The sample lists some 130,000 distinct CDR3 sequences; 24% were seen once. Sequenced sample: PBMCs, sequenced either directly or after in vitro stimulation (not recorded which). The chain combines TRBV12-3 or TRBV12-4 with TRBJ2-5; the match to TRBD2 covers 13 bases. This clonotype was obtained from a human donor in good health (CMV status not recorded). Some clones in this sample may be carry-over from other donors' samples. CDR3: CASRRLAGGGETQYF. CDR3 in DNA: TGTGCCAGCAGGAGACTAGCGGGAGGTGGGGAGACCCAGTACTTC.